These 29 T cell receptor beta chains were sequenced from one sample in a study of cytomegalovirus exposure and HLA in healthy donors. The primer mix had 60 Vbeta and 13 Jbeta primers. The protocol was immunoSEQ multiplex PCR, while the TCRdb copy is restricted to in-frame clones and leaves out a portion. The sample has about 76,000 clones, 78% seen once; the top ten hold about 9.5%. Sequencing used PBMCs. All receptors come from a woman between 35 and 50 years old in good health and CMV-seropositive.

The V and J genes are TRBV5-6 and TRBJ1-1, with D tentatively TRBD1 (6 bases). Trimming shortened V by 7 bases and J by 4 bases, and 14 bases separated the two germline ends. CDR1 and CDR2 from the germline V gene are SGHDT and YYEEEE. The CDR3 is made up of 13 amino acids. Here the CDR3 reads CASQGGDVTEAFF. The CDR3 DNA reads as TGTGCCAGCCAAGGGGGGGATGTCACTGAAGCTTTCTTT.

CDR3: CASSVAPSGGVTDTQYF. The CDR3 nucleotides read TGTGCCAGCAGCGTAGCTCCCAGCGGGGGTGTCACAGATACGCAGTATTTT. This rearrangement joins TRBV9 to TRBJ2-3; the match to TRBD2 covers 8 bases. The CDR3 runs to 17 residues. From germline, CDR1 is SGDLS and CDR2 YYNGEE. V was pared by 0 bases and J by 2 bases, with 8 bases of the junction left unmatched.

The V and J genes are TRBV7-9 and TRBJ2-3; D gene unclear. CDR1 SEHNR and CDR2 FQNEAQ come from the germline V gene (reference sequence). With 4 bases removed from V and 2 bases from J, the gap between germline ends came to 7 bases. The CDR3 contains 13 residues. The chain's CDR3 is CASSSGDTDTQYF. DNA for the CDR3: TGTGCCAGCAGCTCCGGAGACACAGATACGCAGTATTTT.

This clone showed up just a few times. The genes are TRBV5-1 and TRBJ2-2; 11 bases fit TRBD2. This CDR3 region has 15 residues. Germline V gene data show CDR1 as SGHRS and CDR2 as YFSETQ. V shed 4 bases and J 3 bases; nucleotides not matched to a gene: 2. The CDR3 sequence: CASSVLAGDTGELFF. CDR3 nucleotide sequence: TGCGCCAGCAGCGTACTAGCGGGGGACACCGGGGAGCTGTTTTTT.

The rearrangement joins TRBV29-1 to TRBJ1-2; 7 bases are shared with TRBD1. CDR3 length: 14 residues. Unmatched junction bases numbered 4, after V lost 0 bases and J lost 3 bases. The V gene's germline CDR1 is SQVTM and CDR2 ANQGSEA. This chain's CDR3 is CSVEDGQGDYGYTF. CDR3 nucleotide sequence: TGCAGCGTTGAAGACGGGCAGGGGGACTATGGCTACACCTTC.

This chain uses TRBV19 with TRBJ1-4, with 7 nucleotides matching TRBD1. The CDR3 extends over 14 amino acids. J gave up 4 bases and V 4 bases, and 3 bases lay outside the gene matches. Germline CDR1 and CDR2: LNHDA and SQIVND (reference sequence). The CDR3 protein is CASSTGQFNEKLFF. The CDR3 DNA reads TGTGCCAGTAGTACGGGACAGTTTAATGAAAAACTGTTTTTT. Using reference TRBV19 and TRBJ1-4 for the parts outside the CDR3, the full variable domain is DGGITQSPKYLFRKEGQNVTLSCEQNLNHDAMYWYRQDPGQGLRLIYYSQIVNDFQKGDIAEGYSVSREKKESFPLTVTSAQKNPTAFYLCASSTGQFNEKLFFGSGTQLSVL.

This chain links TRBV5-6 with TRBJ1-1, with 7 bases fitting TRBD1. The CDR3 is 16 residues long. J was trimmed by 3 bases and V by 6 bases; bases with no gene match: 14. Germline CDR1 and CDR2: SGHDT and YYEEEE. CDR3 DNA: TGTGCCAGCAACCGAATACAGGGGTCGAGGGACACTGAAGCTTTCTTT. Its translation: CASNRIQGSRDTEAFF. Full variable domain (missing parts from reference TRBV5-6 and TRBJ1-1): DAGVTQSPTHLIKTRGQQVTLRCSPKSGHDTVSWYQQALGQGPQFIFQYYEEEERQRGNFPDRFSGHQFPNYSSELNVNALLLGDSALYLCASNRIQGSRDTEAFFGQGTRLTVV.

J is TRBJ1-2 and V is TRBV5-1; TRBD1 matches at 8 bases. The length of the CDR3 is 14 residues. Germline V gene lookup returns CDR1 SGHRS and CDR2 YFSETQ. With 4 bases clipped from V and 3 bases from J, the junction kept 5 bases outside the gene matches. CDR3 coding DNA: TGCGCCAGCAGCCCCTCGACAGGGGACTATGGCTACACCTTC. Translated, it gives CASSPSTGDYGYTF.

This rearrangement joins TRBV5-1 to TRBJ2-4, with D perhaps matching TRBD1 (5 bases). In germline, CDR1 is SGHRS, CDR2 YFSETQ. The CDR3 runs 14 residues. The V and J ends lost 0 bases and 1 base respectively, with 5 bases between them. DNA of the CDR3: TGCGCCAGCAGCTTGGAGGGGGCCAAAAACATTCAGTACTTC. Translating it yields CASSLEGAKNIQYF. Full variable domain (rest looked up from reference TRBV5-1 and TRBJ2-4): KAGVTQTPRYLIKTRGQQVTLSCSPISGHRSVSWYQQTPGQGLQFLFEYFSETQRNKGNFPGRFSGRQFSNSRSEMNVSTLELGDSALYLCASSLEGAKNIQYFGAGTRLSVL.

CDR3 sequence: CASSLSPDRDGYTF. The CDR3 DNA reads TGTGCCAGCAGTTTATCCCCAGACAGGGATGGCTACACCTTC. The chain recombines TRBV27 with TRBJ1-2, with TRBD1 matching 7 bases. Germline V CDR1 and CDR2: MNHEY, SMNVEV (reference sequence). The junction had 4 bases not matched to a gene; V was cut back by 0 bases and J by 6 bases. The CDR3 extends over 14 amino acids.

This clone was observed a handful of times. The rearrangement joins TRBV5-1 to TRBJ1-5; perhaps TRBD1 as D (6 bases). V was shortened by 8 bases and J by 6 bases, with 15 bases between the two germline ends. The CDR3 is 13 amino acids. The V gene's germline CDR1 is SGHRS and CDR2 YFSETQ. CDR3 bases: TGCGCCAGGGGAACGACAGGACGTCAGCCCCAGCATTTT. As protein: CARGTTGRQPQHF.

This chain uses TRBV7-3 with TRBJ2-1; maybe TRBD2 (5 bases). The CDR3 is 13 residues long. Trimming took 7 bases from V and 6 from J, leaving 13 bases between them. The germline CDR1 and CDR2 sequences are SGHTA and FQGTGA. For the CDR3, the DNA is TGTGCCAGCAAGGTCCTTGAGGGCAATGAGCAGTTCTTC. Its protein is CASKVLEGNEQFF.

This chain joins TRBV29-1 and TRBJ1-4; TRBD1 matches 10 bases. The CDR3 spans 15 residues. Trimming cost V 2 bases and J 6 bases; bases outside gene matches: 6. Germline V gene data show CDR1 as SQVTM and CDR2 as ANQGSEA. The CDR3 bases are TGCAGCGTTGAAACGGGACAGGGGAAACATGAAAAACTGTTTTTT. This gives the protein CSVETGQGKHEKLFF. Based on the CDR3 plus reference TRBV29-1 and TRBJ1-4, the full variable domain is SAVISQKPSRDICQRGTSLTIQCQVDSQVTMMFWYRQQPGQSLTLIATANQGSEATYESGFVIDKFPISRPNLTFSTLTVSNMSPEDSSIYLCSVETGQGKHEKLFFGSGTQLSVL.

Only a few counts were recorded for this clone. This chain links TRBV5-1 with TRBJ2-1; possibly TRBD2 for D (5 bases). V lost 4 bases to trimming and J lost 5 bases, with 13 bases between them. The V gene's germline CDR1 is SGHRS and CDR2 YFSETQ. The CDR3 spans 14 residues. The CDR3 spells CASSPTGDNNEQFF. CDR3 sequence (DNA): TGCGCCAGCAGCCCGACCGGGGATAACAATGAGCAGTTCTTC.

The V gene is TRBV7-3, the J gene TRBJ2-1, with TRBD2 matching 11 bases. Germline V gene data show CDR1 as SGHTA and CDR2 as FQGTGA. V was pared by 5 bases and J by 8 bases, with 8 bases of the junction left unmatched. The CDR3 length is 15 residues. CDR3 nucleotides: TGTGCCAGCAGCCCAGATAGCGGGGGGGCCGATGAGCAGTTCTTC. Residues: CASSPDSGGADEQFF. Supplemented by reference TRBV7-3 and TRBJ2-1, the full variable domain reads GAGVSQTPSNKVTEKGKYVELRCDPISGHTALYWYRQSLGQGPEFLIYFQGTGAADDSGLPNDRFFAVRPEGSVSTLKIQRTERGDSAVYLCASSPDSGGADEQFFGPGTRLTVL.

The rearrangement joins TRBV9 to TRBJ1-6; D not resolved. The V end lost 4 bases, the J end lost 7 bases, and 9 bases lay between the germline ends. CDR1 is SGDLS, CDR2 YYNGEE, per germline. The CDR3 consists of 13 residues. For the CDR3, the DNA is TGTGCCAGCAGCTCTGAGATAAATTCACCCCTCCACTTT. Encoded protein: CASSSEINSPLHF.

The chain is built from TRBV6-5 and TRBJ2-1, with 10 bases aligning to TRBD2. V was clipped by 10 bases and J by 0 bases; unmatched bases: 6. CDR1 is MNHEY, CDR2 SVGAGI, per germline. The CDR3 extends over 15 amino acids. As DNA, the CDR3 is TGTGCCACCAATTTAGCGGGGGGCTCCTACAATGAGCAGTTCTTC. The encoded protein is CATNLAGGSYNEQFF.

The V and J genes are TRBV28 and TRBJ2-7; D perhaps matches TRBD2 (6 bases). CDR3 size: 14 residues. From germline, CDR1 is MDHEN and CDR2 SYDVKM. Trimming left V 5 bases short and J 0 bases short, with 11 bases between. CDR3 protein: CASSPVAASYEQYF. CDR3 in DNA: TGTGCCAGCAGTCCCGTAGCGGCCTCCTACGAGCAGTACTTC.

The rearrangement uses TRBV2 and TRBJ1-3; tentatively, D is TRBD1 (6 bases). V dropped 2 bases and J dropped 4 bases, with 12 bases sitting between them. In germline, CDR1 is SNHLY, CDR2 FYNNEI. The CDR3 totals 15 residues. This CDR3 is CASSEQGPSGNTIYF. The CDR3 bases are TGTGCCAGCAGTGAACAGGGGCCGTCCGGAAACACCATATATTTT.

The chain employs TRBV6-4 and TRBJ2-1, with D tentatively TRBD2 (6 bases). The germline gives CDR1 MRHNA, CDR2 SNTAGT. Trimming took 0 bases from V and 7 from J, leaving 16 bases between them. This CDR3 contains 16 residues. DNA of the CDR3: TGTGCCAGCAGTGACTCAGCGGGCCCCTCCTCGAATGAGCAGTTCTTC. Amino acids: CASSDSAGPSSNEQFF.

This clone was counted only a few times. This chain links TRBV20-1 with TRBJ1-6; unclear D gene. Germline V CDR1 and CDR2: DFQATT, SNEGSKA (reference sequence). The length of the CDR3 is 10 residues. V gave up 3 bases and J gave up 10 bases, with 4 bases separating them. In DNA, the CDR3 is TGCAGTGCTAGTAGCTCACCCCTCCACTTT. Its translation is CSASSSPLHF.

This clone has just a few counts. As DNA, the CDR3 is TGTGCCAGCAGCTTAGATCGGGGGGCGAGCACCGGGGAGCTGTTTTTT. This translates into CASSLDRGASTGELFF. The gene calls are TRBV7-7 and TRBJ2-2; D may be TRBD2 (7 bases). The CDR3 extends over 16 amino acids. V dropped 1 base and J dropped 4 bases, with 13 bases sitting between them. Germline V gene data show CDR1 as SSHAT and CDR2 as FNYEAQ (reference sequence). Full variable domain (missing parts from reference TRBV7-7 and TRBJ2-2): GAGVSQSPRYKVTKRGQDVTLRCDPISSHATLYWYQQALGQGPEFLTYFNYEAQPDKSGLPSDRFSAERPEGSISTLTIQRTEQRDSAMYRCASSLDRGASTGELFFGEGSRLTVL.

The rearrangement joins TRBV4-2 to TRBJ2-5; the match to TRBD2 covers 7 bases. This CDR3 has 17 amino acids. CDR1 and CDR2 (germline): LGHNA, YNFKEQ. Germline trimming cut 0 bases from V and 6 bases from J; bases unmatched to any gene: 13. The CDR3 loop is CASSQDGGSGDSKTQYF. The CDR3 DNA sequence: TGTGCCAGCAGCCAAGACGGTGGCAGCGGGGATTCGAAGACCCAGTACTTC.

V and J are TRBV4-3 and TRBJ2-2; 9 positions agree with TRBD1. Trimming removed 0 bases from V and 4 bases from J; junction bases left unmatched: 3. The CDR3 runs to 16 residues. CDR1 is LGHNA and CDR2 is YSLEER in the germline V gene. The DNA for the CDR3 is TGCGCCAGCAGCCAAGAGACAGGGGGGCGCACCGGGGAGCTGTTTTTT. It yields the protein CASSQETGGRTGELFF.

A few counts support this clone. The chain combines TRBV4-1 with TRBJ1-6; D may be TRBD1 (6 bases). The CDR3 has 17 amino acids. Per the germline V gene, CDR1 is MGHRA and CDR2 is YSYEKL. The V end lost 3 bases, the J end lost 0 bases, and 12 bases lay between the germline ends. The CDR3 DNA is TGCGCCAGCAGCCAGGGGGCACTTTTCTCCTATAATTCACCCCTCCACTTT. Translating it yields CASSQGALFSYNSPLHF.

This rearrangement joins TRBV9 to TRBJ1-1; TRBD1 might be the D (6 bases). Germline CDR1 SGDLS, CDR2 YYNGEE. This CDR3 comprises 13 residues. V was cut by 0 bases and J by 4 bases, with 7 bases left in between. Here the CDR3 reads CASSVEGGTEAFF. In nucleotides, the CDR3 is TGTGCCAGCAGCGTAGAAGGGGGCACTGAAGCTTTCTTT.

This chain joins TRBV5-1 and TRBJ1-1; unclear D gene. The ends were cut back, 3 bases at V and 0 bases at J, with 12 bases in the middle. Looked up from germline, CDR1 is SGHRS and CDR2 is YFSETQ. The CDR3 extends over 15 amino acids. The chain's CDR3 is CASSWGGSLNTEAFF. The CDR3 nucleotides read TGCGCCAGCAGCTGGGGAGGCAGCCTGAACACTGAAGCTTTCTTT.

This chain connects TRBV5-6 to TRBJ1-1; D gene unclear. This CDR3 comprises 13 residues. The V end was cut by 4 bases, the J end by 1 base, with 8 bases between. Germline V gene sequence: CDR1 SGHDT, CDR2 YYEEEE. The CDR3 DNA reads as TGTGCCAGCAGCCGCACAGCGAACACTGAAGCTTTCTTT. The encoded protein is CASSRTANTEAFF.

This clone rates as medium-sized. This chain uses TRBV28 with TRBJ1-5, with TRBD1 identical over 8 bases. The CDR3 is 16 residues long. Germline trimming cut 4 bases from V and 6 bases from J; bases unmatched to any gene: 11. Germline-derived CDR1 and CDR2 are MDHEN and SYDVKM. The CDR3 is CASSSPGQGIGQPQHF. The CDR3 nucleotides are TGTGCCAGCAGTTCTCCCGGACAGGGTATAGGTCAGCCCCAGCATTTT.